A selection of T cell receptor beta chains follows, all from one sample in a study. One entry per CDR3 protein, called by TCRdb with MiXCR from the reads. The sample lists approximately 800 distinct CDR3 sequences; around 33% were seen once. Sample: CD8+ T cells (not recorded whether cultured). The receptors here all came from a female donor. The CDR3 runs from the conserved cysteine through the conserved F or W. The order of the fields is D gene, V gene, clone size, J gene, CDR3 DNA, CDR3 protein. A D gene is named only where the DNA matches it firmly. Some rows have no size entry. The others give once, few or many, or a class for an expanded clone.

d_gene: .; v_gene: TRBV19; abundance: large; j_gene: TRBJ2-2; CDR3nt: TGTGCCAGTAGTCAACGCTCAGCCGGGGAGCTGTTTTTT; CDR3aa: CASSQRSAGELFF
d_gene: TRBD2; v_gene: TRBV6-6; abundance: medium-sized; j_gene: TRBJ2-2; CDR3nt: TGTGCCAGCAGTTACGTAACGACTAGCGGGGGGCACGCGAACACCGGGGAGCTGTTTTTT; CDR3aa: CASSYVTTSGGHANTGELFF
d_gene: .; v_gene: TRBV19; abundance: large; j_gene: TRBJ2-2; CDR3nt: TGTGCCAGTAGTATTACCCCCACCGGGGAGCTGTTTTTT; CDR3aa: CASSITPTGELFF
d_gene: .; v_gene: TRBV19; abundance: .; j_gene: TRBJ2-2; CDR3nt: TGTGCCAGTAGTATGCGAAGTACCAGGGAGCTGTTTTTT; CDR3aa: CASSMRSTRELFF
d_gene: .; v_gene: TRBV5-6; abundance: .; j_gene: TRBJ2-5; CDR3nt: TGTGCCAGCAGCTTGGAGAGGGGTCTGACTAGGGAGGCCCAGTACTTC; CDR3aa: CASSLERGLTREAQYF
d_gene: .; v_gene: TRBV19; abundance: large; j_gene: TRBJ2-1; CDR3nt: TGTGCCAGTAGTATTATAGCAGGGATGGATGAGCAGTTCTTC; CDR3aa: CASSIIAGMDEQFF
d_gene: TRBD2; v_gene: TRBV19; abundance: large; j_gene: TRBJ2-1; CDR3nt: TGTGCCAGTAGTATTCGGGCGGGGGGGCGCAATGAGCAGTTCTTC; CDR3aa: CASSIRAGGRNEQFF
d_gene: .; v_gene: TRBV19; abundance: large; j_gene: TRBJ2-4; CDR3nt: TGTGCCAGTAGTACACACCATTTGGGGATTCAGTACTTC; CDR3aa: CASSTHHLGIQYF
d_gene: .; v_gene: TRBV19; abundance: .; j_gene: TRBJ2-3; CDR3nt: TGTGCCAGTAGCCAGAGGGGCACAGATACGGAGTATTTT; CDR3aa: CASSQRGTDTEYF
d_gene: TRBD2; v_gene: TRBV19; abundance: large; j_gene: TRBJ2-1; CDR3nt: TGTGCCAGTAGTATTTTCGGGGGGGCCGGATCCTACAATGAGCAGTTCTTC; CDR3aa: CASSIFGGAGSYNEQFF
d_gene: .; v_gene: TRBV6-6; abundance: large; j_gene: TRBJ2-1; CDR3nt: TGTGCCCGCCTAGGAATCTGGTATCCCGCTGGGGGCCATGAGCAGTTCTTC; CDR3aa: CARLGIWYPAGGHEQFF
d_gene: .; v_gene: TRBV27; abundance: medium-sized; j_gene: TRBJ2-4; CDR3nt: TGTGCCAGCAGTCCGTCAACAACGACGGGAAACATTCAGTACTTC; CDR3aa: CASSPSTTTGNIQYF
d_gene: TRBD1; v_gene: TRBV29-1; abundance: .; j_gene: TRBJ2-1; CDR3nt: TGCAGCGTTAAACAGGGGGGCTACAATGAGCAGTTCTTC; CDR3aa: CSVKQGGYNEQFF
d_gene: .; v_gene: TRBV19; abundance: medium-sized; j_gene: TRBJ2-7; CDR3nt: TGTGCCAGTAGTAACCGGGCCGCCTACGAGCAGTACTTC; CDR3aa: CASSNRAAYEQYF
d_gene: .; v_gene: TRBV19; abundance: hyperexpanded; j_gene: TRBJ1-5; CDR3nt: TGTGCCAGTAGTATTCTCACGGGGCCTCAGCCCCAGCATTTT; CDR3aa: CASSILTGPQPQHF
d_gene: .; v_gene: TRBV6-5; abundance: medium-sized; j_gene: TRBJ1-1; CDR3nt: TGTGCCAGCAGTTACTCGAACCGGGGTTGGGACACTGAAGCTTTCTTT; CDR3aa: CASSYSNRGWDTEAFF
d_gene: TRBD1; v_gene: TRBV23-1; abundance: .; j_gene: TRBJ1-4; CDR3nt: TGCGCCAGCAATCACCGGACAGGGGATGAAAAGCTGTTTTTT; CDR3aa: CASNHRTGDEKLFF
d_gene: TRBD1; v_gene: TRBV10-3; abundance: .; j_gene: TRBJ1-1; CDR3nt: TGTGCCATCAGTGACTCGGGACAGATGAACACTGAAGCTTTCTTT; CDR3aa: CAISDSGQMNTEAFF
d_gene: .; v_gene: TRBV23-1; abundance: .; j_gene: TRBJ1-4; CDR3nt: TGCGCCAGCAGTCACCGGGCAGGGGATGGAAAACTGTTTTTT; CDR3aa: CASSHRAGDGKLFF
d_gene: TRBD2; v_gene: TRBV13; abundance: medium-sized; j_gene: TRBJ2-7; CDR3nt: TGTGCCAGCAGCTTAAGTCTAGCGGGGGGCCTCTCGGAAGACTACGAGCAGTACTTC; CDR3aa: CASSLSLAGGLSEDYEQYF
d_gene: TRBD1; v_gene: TRBV19; abundance: medium-sized; j_gene: TRBJ2-1; CDR3nt: TGTGCCAGTAGTCCTACAGGGGGTTCCTACAATGAGCAGTTCTTC; CDR3aa: CASSPTGGSYNEQFF
d_gene: TRBD2; v_gene: TRBV29-1; abundance: medium-sized; j_gene: TRBJ2-5; CDR3nt: TGCAGCGTTGACCCGACTAGCGGGGGGGAGACCCAGTACTTC; CDR3aa: CSVDPTSGGETQYF
d_gene: .; v_gene: TRBV19; abundance: .; j_gene: TRBJ2-3; CDR3nt: TGTGCCAGTAGTAGTCATGGGGCAGATACGCAGTATTTT; CDR3aa: CASSSHGADTQYF
d_gene: .; v_gene: TRBV7-2; abundance: few; j_gene: TRBJ1-5; CDR3nt: TGTGCCAGCAGCTTATTGGGACATAGCAATCAGCCCCGGCATTTT; CDR3aa: CASSLLGHSNQPRHF
d_gene: .; v_gene: TRBV19; abundance: few; j_gene: TRBJ2-3; CDR3nt: TGTGCCGGTAGTCTGCGGTCCACAGATACGCAGTATTTT; CDR3aa: CAGSLRSTDTQYF
d_gene: TRBD1; v_gene: TRBV7-8; abundance: few; j_gene: TRBJ1-1; CDR3nt: TGTGCCAGCAGCTTAGCCTATAAACGACAGGGACCCTCGATGGGCACTGAAGCTTTCTTT; CDR3aa: CASSLAYKRQGPSMGTEAFF
d_gene: TRBD1; v_gene: TRBV19; abundance: .; j_gene: TRBJ1-5; CDR3nt: TGTGCCAGTAGTATATTCGGGGGACAGGCCCAGCATTTT; CDR3aa: CASSIFGGQAQHF
d_gene: .; v_gene: TRBV19; abundance: .; j_gene: TRBJ2-3; CDR3nt: TGTGCCAATAGTCCCCGTTCAACAGATACGCAGTATTTT; CDR3aa: CANSPRSTDTQYF
d_gene: .; v_gene: TRBV19; abundance: medium-sized; j_gene: TRBJ2-1; CDR3nt: TGTGCCAGTAGTAAACGCTCTACGGATGAGCAGTTCTTC; CDR3aa: CASSKRSTDEQFF
d_gene: .; v_gene: TRBV19; abundance: .; j_gene: TRBJ2-2; CDR3nt: TGCGCCAGTAGTATACGGTCCACCGGGGAGCCGTTTTTT; CDR3aa: CASSIRSTGEPFF
d_gene: .; v_gene: TRBV19; abundance: .; j_gene: TRBJ2-3; CDR3nt: TGTGCCGGTAGTATGCGAAGCACCGATACGCAGTATTTT; CDR3aa: CAGSMRSTDTQYF
d_gene: .; v_gene: TRBV21-1; abundance: large; j_gene: TRBJ2-7; CDR3nt: TGTGCCAGCTGGAGCAGGAGAAGGAGACAGTACTTC; CDR3aa: CASWSRRRRQYF
d_gene: .; v_gene: TRBV19; abundance: medium-sized; j_gene: TRBJ2-5; CDR3nt: TGTGCCAGTAGTTTAAGGGCGAGCGAGACCCAGTACTTC; CDR3aa: CASSLRASETQYF
d_gene: .; v_gene: TRBV29-1; abundance: medium-sized; j_gene: TRBJ2-1; CDR3nt: TGCAGCGTTGGGGGGTGGCAGGGCTACAATGAGCAGTTCTTC; CDR3aa: CSVGGWQGYNEQFF
d_gene: .; v_gene: TRBV19; abundance: .; j_gene: TRBJ2-7; CDR3nt: TGTGCCAGTAGTATGCGGGCCCCCTACGGGCAGTACTTC; CDR3aa: CASSMRAPYGQYF
d_gene: .; v_gene: TRBV19; abundance: few; j_gene: TRBJ2-7; CDR3nt: TGTGCCAGTAGCCCTCGAAGTGCCTACGAGCAGTACTTC; CDR3aa: CASSPRSAYEQYF
d_gene: .; v_gene: TRBV19; abundance: medium-sized; j_gene: TRBJ2-3; CDR3nt: TGTGCCAGTAGTGCCCGGGCTTCAGATACGCAGTATTTT; CDR3aa: CASSARASDTQYF
d_gene: .; v_gene: TRBV19; abundance: .; j_gene: TRBJ2-3; CDR3nt: TGTGCCAGTAGTCCCCGTTCAACAGGTACGCAGTATTTT; CDR3aa: CASSPRSTGTQYF
d_gene: TRBD1; v_gene: TRBV18; abundance: medium-sized; j_gene: TRBJ1-2; CDR3nt: TGTGCCAGCTCAACGACAGGGATTGATGGCTACACCTTC; CDR3aa: CASSTTGIDGYTF
d_gene: .; v_gene: TRBV19; abundance: medium-sized; j_gene: TRBJ2-7; CDR3nt: TGTGCCAGTAGTACCAGGAGTACCCACGAGCAGTACTTC; CDR3aa: CASSTRSTHEQYF
d_gene: .; v_gene: TRBV19; abundance: large; j_gene: TRBJ2-3; CDR3nt: TGTGCCAGTAGTGTCAGGGCTGCAGATACGCAGTATTTT; CDR3aa: CASSVRAADTQYF
d_gene: .; v_gene: TRBV21-1; abundance: large; j_gene: TRBJ1-1; CDR3nt: TGTGCCAGCAGAACCGAAAAGACGGTCCTGTTAGCTTTCTTT; CDR3aa: CASRTEKTVLLAFF
d_gene: .; v_gene: TRBV19; abundance: medium-sized; j_gene: TRBJ2-1; CDR3nt: TGTGCCAGTAGCAGGCGCTCGGCTGATGAGCAGTTCTTC; CDR3aa: CASSRRSADEQFF
d_gene: .; v_gene: TRBV19; abundance: large; j_gene: TRBJ2-4; CDR3nt: TGTGCCAGTAGTATAGTAGGGGCAGCCAAAAACATTCAGTACTTC; CDR3aa: CASSIVGAAKNIQYF
d_gene: TRBD2; v_gene: TRBV19; abundance: .; j_gene: TRBJ2-1; CDR3nt: TGCGCCAGTAGTATTTTCGGGGGGGCCGGATCCTACAATGTGCAGTTCTTC; CDR3aa: CASSIFGGAGSYNVQFF
d_gene: .; v_gene: TRBV19; abundance: .; j_gene: TRBJ2-6; CDR3nt: TGTGCCAGTAGTTGGTTCTCTGGGGCCAACGTCCTGACTTTC; CDR3aa: CASSWFSGANVLTF
d_gene: TRBD1; v_gene: TRBV28; abundance: medium-sized; j_gene: TRBJ2-7; CDR3nt: TGTGCCAGCAGTTGGGGGACAGGGAACTACGAGCAGTACTTC; CDR3aa: CASSWGTGNYEQYF
d_gene: TRBD2; v_gene: TRBV19; abundance: large; j_gene: TRBJ2-1; CDR3nt: TGTGCCAGTAGTATCATTAGCGGGGTCGAGCAGTTCTTC; CDR3aa: CASSIISGVEQFF